The rows below give T cell receptor beta chains drawn from one sample of a study of T cells in Graves' hyperthyroidism and ophthalmopathy. TCRdb reprocessed the multiplex PCR reads via MiXCR and lists one record per CDR3 protein. Of over 700,000 distinct CDR3 sequences listed, 15% to 20% are singletons. The sequenced material came from blood. These receptors all come from a woman aged 45-65 years with Graves' hyperthyroidism that later progressed to Graves' ophthalmopathy. Both conserved end residues are trimmed from each CDR3. Each record gives: CDR3 length, J gene, V gene, CDR3 protein.

11 | TRBJ1-2 | TRBV12-3/TRBV12-4 | ASSYEDTVGYT
11 | TRBJ2-3 | TRBV7-3 | ASSPQAGGLGY
14 | TRBJ1-2 | TRBV2 | ASSEATLTGSYGYT
14 | TRBJ2-7 | TRBV9 | ASSADRGGTFDEQY
10 | TRBJ1-1 | TRBV7-8 | ASSAVRAEAF
14 | TRBJ2-1 | TRBV5-1 | ASSLVPAGGRNEQF
14 | TRBJ1-6 | TRBV20-1 | SARDQRQGDNSPLH
12 | TRBJ1-1 | TRBV19 | ASTDGLMNTEAF
13 | TRBJ2-1 | TRBV7-3 | ASSQPSGGFKEQF
14 | TRBJ2-1 | TRBV15 | ATSSPGLAKYNERF
12 | TRBJ1-4 | TRBV19 | ASSQMGANEKLF
10 | TRBJ1-1 | TRBV30 | AGNRENTEAF
14 | TRBJ1-1 | TRBV19 | ASSITPGRLNTEAF
14 | TRBJ2-1 | TRBV4-2 | ASSPGPDRGQNEQF
11 | TRBJ1-4 | TRBV20-1 | SARRVSNEKLF
13 | TRBJ2-5 | TRBV24-1 | ATSDLGTNQETQY
11 | TRBJ2-7 | TRBV12-3/TRBV12-4 | ASRTSGRYEQY
13 | TRBJ1-6 | TRBV3-1 | ASSQDRTVGSPLH
12 | TRBJ2-3 | TRBV13 | ASSLSQSTDTQY
13 | TRBJ2-3 | TRBV7-9 | ASSFVGGQTDTQY
12 | TRBJ2-7 | TRBV20-1 | SVVRAGGVYEQY
13 | TRBJ1-5 | TRBV4-1 | ASSQGQGKGQPQH
13 | TRBJ2-5 | TRBV20-1 | SARIQRGGIETQY
13 | TRBJ2-3 | TRBV18 | ASSPRTDDTDTQY
13 | TRBJ1-6 | TRBV20-1 | SASTWTARNSPLH
14 | TRBJ1-1 | TRBV18 | ASSGDTARLNTEAF
11 | TRBJ2-3 | TRBV27 | ASSIPGTTAQY
13 | TRBJ1-5 | TRBV15 | ATSREVTLNQPQH
15 | TRBJ2-3 | TRBV12-5 | ASGLPSAGVRTDTQY
13 | TRBJ2-7 | TRBV12-3/TRBV12-4 | ASSVAGSLSYEQY
13 | TRBJ2-4 | TRBV27 | ASSRHPLAKNIQY
13 | TRBJ2-3 | TRBV9 | ASGTGTGTTDTQY
11 | TRBJ1-2 | TRBV2 | ASSPQPSVGYT
13 | TRBJ1-2 | TRBV4-1 | ASSQDNREDYGYT
14 | TRBJ1-1 | TRBV4-1 | ASSQVGVGVNTEAF
17 | TRBJ1-2 | TRBV5-1 | ASSLAWSKRLAAGYGYT
16 | TRBJ2-3 | TRBV6-2/TRBV6-3 | ASSYSQRGGRRTDTQY
12 | TRBJ2-5 | TRBV20-1 | SANRGGTVETQY
13 | TRBJ1-2 | TRBV5-1 | ASSPGLSSPYGYT
13 | TRBJ2-5 | TRBV11-2 | ASSTGTGVKETQY
12 | TRBJ1-1 | TRBV10-3 | AIRGTGTSTEAF
13 | TRBJ1-6 | TRBV20-1 | SASRPQGLFSPLH
11 | TRBJ1-2 | TRBV7-2 | ASSYGTGRGYT
14 | TRBJ2-3 | TRBV2 | ASSAPVTRGTDTQY